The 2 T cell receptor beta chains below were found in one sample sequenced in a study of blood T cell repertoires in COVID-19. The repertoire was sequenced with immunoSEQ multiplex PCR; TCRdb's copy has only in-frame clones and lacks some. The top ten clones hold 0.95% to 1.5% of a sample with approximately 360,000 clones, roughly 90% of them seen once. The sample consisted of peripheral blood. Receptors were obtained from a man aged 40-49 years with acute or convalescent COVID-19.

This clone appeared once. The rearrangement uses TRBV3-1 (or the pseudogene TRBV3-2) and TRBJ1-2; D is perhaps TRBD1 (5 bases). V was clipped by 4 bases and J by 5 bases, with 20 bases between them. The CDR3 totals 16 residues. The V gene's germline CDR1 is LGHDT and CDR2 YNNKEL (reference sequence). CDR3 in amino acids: CASSLLTGTFLYGYTF. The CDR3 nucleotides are TGTGCCAGCAGCCTCCTAACCGGGACTTTCTTATATGGCTACACCTTC.

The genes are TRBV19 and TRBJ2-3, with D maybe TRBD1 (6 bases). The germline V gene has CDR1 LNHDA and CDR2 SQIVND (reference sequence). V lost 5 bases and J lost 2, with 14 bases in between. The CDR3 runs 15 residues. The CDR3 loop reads CASSGTKGVTDTQYF. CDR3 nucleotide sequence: TGTGCCAGTAGTGGAACTAAGGGGGTCACAGATACGCAGTATTTT.